Included here is one TCR beta chain sequence, with context. The record originates from a study of early T cells in non-severe SARS-CoV-2 infection. TCRdb analysed the 5' RACE reads with MiXCR anew, one entry per CDR3 protein. This table has about 28,000 distinct CDR3 sequences, about 4.5% appearing once. Germline values: CDR1 SQVTM, CDR2 ANQGSEA. The V gene end was trimmed by 6 bases and the J gene end by 6 bases; junction bases not matched to a gene: 7. This CDR3 region has 12 residues. The chain recombines TRBV29-1 with TRBJ1-2; TRBD1 aligns across 7 bases. The receptor was isolated from an adult who was a healthcare worker with PCR-confirmed SARS-CoV-2 infection or an uninfected control (not recorded which). The source was whole blood, collected at baseline. The DNA of the CDR3 is TGCAGCGTGGTGACAGGGCGAAATGGCTACACCTTC. As protein: CSVVTGRNGYTF.